Listed here are 2 T cell receptor beta chains from one sample, sequenced in a study of blood T cells in healthy people across ages. A second PCR of 7 to 11 cycles used a sample-barcoded 5' primer and a J-beta primer mix. TCRdb reprocessed the 5' RACE reads with MiXCR, giving one entry per CDR3 protein. The sample has around 870,000 distinct CDR3 sequences; under 35% are singletons. Source material: blood. Source of these receptors: an elderly woman in good health.

There are many counts of this clonotype. The CDR3 here is CASRADRSSYNSPLHF. In DNA form, the CDR3 reads TGTGCCAGCAGAGCGGACAGGAGCTCCTATAATTCACCCCTCCACTTT. The V call is TRBV6-2 or TRBV6-3, the J call TRBJ1-6; 7 bases are shared with TRBD1. The CDR3 totals 16 residues. Germline CDR1 and CDR2: MNHEY and SVGEGT. The V gene end was trimmed by 6 bases and the J gene end by 0 bases; junction bases not matched to a gene: 5.

This clonotype appeared a few times. The rearrangement links TRBV28 to TRBJ1-2; D is perhaps TRBD1 (5 bases). There are 14 residues in the CDR3. CDR1 is MDHEN and CDR2 is SYDVKM in the germline V gene. Trimming took 0 bases from V and 7 from J, leaving 12 bases between them. The CDR3 sequence is CASSLWAGFGGYTF. The CDR3 DNA is TGTGCCAGCAGTTTATGGGCAGGGTTCGGTGGCTACACCTTC.